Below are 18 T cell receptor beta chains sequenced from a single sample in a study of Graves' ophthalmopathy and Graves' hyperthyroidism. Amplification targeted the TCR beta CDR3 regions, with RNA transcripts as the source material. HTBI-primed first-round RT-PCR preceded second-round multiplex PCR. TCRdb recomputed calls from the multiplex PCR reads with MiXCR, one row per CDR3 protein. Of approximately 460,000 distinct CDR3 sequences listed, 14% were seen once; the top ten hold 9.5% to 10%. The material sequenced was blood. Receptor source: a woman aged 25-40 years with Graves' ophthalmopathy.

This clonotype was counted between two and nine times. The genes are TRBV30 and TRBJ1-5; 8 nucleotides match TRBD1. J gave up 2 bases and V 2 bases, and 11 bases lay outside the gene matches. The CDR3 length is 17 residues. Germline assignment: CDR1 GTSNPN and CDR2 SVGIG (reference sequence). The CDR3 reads CAWSPVDRGFGNQPQHF. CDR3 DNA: TGTGCCTGGAGTCCAGTTGACAGGGGCTTTGGCAATCAGCCCCAGCATTTT. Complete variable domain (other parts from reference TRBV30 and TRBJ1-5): SQTIHQWPATLVQPVGSPLSLECTVEGTSNPNLYWYRQAAGRGLQLLFYSVGIGQISSEVPQNLSASRPQDRQFILSSKKLLLSDSGFYLCAWSPVDRGFGNQPQHFGDGTRLSIL.

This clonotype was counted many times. CDR3 DNA: TGTGCCAGCAGCTCCGATCGGGACAATTCCTACGAGCAGTACTTC. It translates to CASSSDRDNSYEQYF. This chain uses TRBV7-3 with TRBJ2-7, with D tentatively TRBD1 (6 bases). Trimming took 4 bases from V and 1 from J, leaving 14 bases between them. In germline, CDR1 is SGHTA, CDR2 FQGTGA. The CDR3 totals 15 residues.

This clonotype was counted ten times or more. In DNA, the CDR3 is TGTGCCAGCAGAGACGGGACGTCCGGTGGCTACACCTTC. This translates into CASRDGTSGGYTF. The chain carries TRBV6-1 and TRBJ1-2; D might be TRBD1 (5 bases). CDR1 is MNHNS and CDR2 is SASEGT in the germline V gene. This CDR3 comprises 13 residues. V lost 6 bases and J lost 7, with 15 bases in between.

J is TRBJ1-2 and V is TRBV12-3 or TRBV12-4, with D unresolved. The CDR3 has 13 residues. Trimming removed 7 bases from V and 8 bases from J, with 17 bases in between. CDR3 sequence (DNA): TGTGCCAGCATCGTCGGTCGGGGAACCGGCTACACCTTC. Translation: CASIVGRGTGYTF.

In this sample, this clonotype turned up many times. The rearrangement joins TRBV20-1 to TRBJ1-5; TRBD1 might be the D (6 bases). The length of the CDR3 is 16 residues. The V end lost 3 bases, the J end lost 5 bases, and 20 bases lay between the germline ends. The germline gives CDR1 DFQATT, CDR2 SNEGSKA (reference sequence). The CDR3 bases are TGCAGTGCTAGGATAAAGCGGGGGGGCGGGGATCAGCCCCAGCATTTT. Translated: CSARIKRGGGDQPQHF.

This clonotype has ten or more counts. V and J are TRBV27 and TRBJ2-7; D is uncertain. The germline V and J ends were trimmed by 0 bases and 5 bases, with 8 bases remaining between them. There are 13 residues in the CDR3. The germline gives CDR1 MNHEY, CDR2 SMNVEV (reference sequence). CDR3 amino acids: CASSLSGKDEQYF. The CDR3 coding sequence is TGTGCCAGCAGTTTATCAGGGAAGGACGAGCAGTACTTC.

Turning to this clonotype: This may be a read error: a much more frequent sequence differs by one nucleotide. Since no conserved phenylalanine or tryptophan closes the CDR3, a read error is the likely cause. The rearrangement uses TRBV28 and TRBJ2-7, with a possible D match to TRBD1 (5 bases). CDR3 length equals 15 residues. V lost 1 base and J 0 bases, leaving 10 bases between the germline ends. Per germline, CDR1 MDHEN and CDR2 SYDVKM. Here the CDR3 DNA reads TGTGCCAGCAGTTTATCCAGGGCGAGCTCCTACGAGCAGTACTAC. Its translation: CASSLSRASSYEQYY.

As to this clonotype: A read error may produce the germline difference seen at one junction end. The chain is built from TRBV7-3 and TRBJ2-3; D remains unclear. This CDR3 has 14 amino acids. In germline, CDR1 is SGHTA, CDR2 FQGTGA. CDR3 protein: CASSLRPSTDTQYF. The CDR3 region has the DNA TGTGCCAGCAGTTTAAGACCAAGCACAGATACGCAGTATTTT.

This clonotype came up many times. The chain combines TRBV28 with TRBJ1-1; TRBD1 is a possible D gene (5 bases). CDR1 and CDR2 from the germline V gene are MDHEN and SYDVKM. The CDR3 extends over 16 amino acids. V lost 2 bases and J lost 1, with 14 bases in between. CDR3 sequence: CASSLRFGGKNTEAFF. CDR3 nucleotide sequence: TGTGCCAGCAGTTTAAGGTTTGGGGGGAAGAACACTGAAGCTTTCTTT.

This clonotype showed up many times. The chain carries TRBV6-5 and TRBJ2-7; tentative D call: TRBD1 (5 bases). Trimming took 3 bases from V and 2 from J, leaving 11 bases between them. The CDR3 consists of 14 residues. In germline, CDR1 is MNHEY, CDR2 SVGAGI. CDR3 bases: TGTGCCAGCAGTTATCGGCAGGGCACCTACGAGCAGTACTTC. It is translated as CASSYRQGTYEQYF.

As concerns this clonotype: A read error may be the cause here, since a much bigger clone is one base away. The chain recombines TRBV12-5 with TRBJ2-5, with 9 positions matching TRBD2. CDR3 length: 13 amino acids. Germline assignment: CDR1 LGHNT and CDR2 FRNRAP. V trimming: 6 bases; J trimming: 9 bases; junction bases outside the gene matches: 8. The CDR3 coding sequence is TGTGCTAGTGGCCCCGGCGGGGGGGAGGCCCAGTACTTC. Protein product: CASGPGGGEAQYF.

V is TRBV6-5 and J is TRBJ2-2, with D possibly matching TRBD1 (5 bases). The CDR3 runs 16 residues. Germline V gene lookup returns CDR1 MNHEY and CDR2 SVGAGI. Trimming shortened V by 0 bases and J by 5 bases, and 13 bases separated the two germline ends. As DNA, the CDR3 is TGTGCCAGCAGTTACTCACCAGGGAAAAGGACCGGGGAGCTGTTTTTT. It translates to CASSYSPGKRTGELFF.

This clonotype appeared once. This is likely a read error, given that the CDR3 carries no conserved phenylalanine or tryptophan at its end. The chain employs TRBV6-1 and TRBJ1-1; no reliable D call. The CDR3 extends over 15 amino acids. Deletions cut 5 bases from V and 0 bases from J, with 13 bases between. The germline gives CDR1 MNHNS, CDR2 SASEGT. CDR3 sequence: CASSPRAGVNTEAFV. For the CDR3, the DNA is TGTGCCAGCAGTCCTCGGGCGGGTGTGAACACTGAAGCTTTCGTT.

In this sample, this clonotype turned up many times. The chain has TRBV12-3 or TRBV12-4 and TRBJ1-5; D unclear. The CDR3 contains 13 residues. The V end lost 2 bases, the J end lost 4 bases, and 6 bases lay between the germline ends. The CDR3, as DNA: TGTGCCAGCAGTTTACAGGAAAATCAGCCCCAGCATTTT. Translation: CASSLQENQPQHF.

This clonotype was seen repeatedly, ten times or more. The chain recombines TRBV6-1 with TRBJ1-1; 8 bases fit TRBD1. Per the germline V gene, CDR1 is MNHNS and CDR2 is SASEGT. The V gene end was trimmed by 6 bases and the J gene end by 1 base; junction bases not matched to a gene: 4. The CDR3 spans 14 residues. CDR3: CASRTGASNTEAFF. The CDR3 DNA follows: TGTGCCAGCAGGACAGGGGCTTCGAACACTGAAGCTTTCTTT.

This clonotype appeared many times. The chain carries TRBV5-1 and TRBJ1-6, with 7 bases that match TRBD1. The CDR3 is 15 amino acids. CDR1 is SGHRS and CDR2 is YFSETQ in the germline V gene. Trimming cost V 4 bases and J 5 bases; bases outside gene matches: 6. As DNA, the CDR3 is TGCGCCAGCAGCAGCCGACAGGGAGATAATTCACCCCTCCACTTT. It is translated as CASSSRQGDNSPLHF.

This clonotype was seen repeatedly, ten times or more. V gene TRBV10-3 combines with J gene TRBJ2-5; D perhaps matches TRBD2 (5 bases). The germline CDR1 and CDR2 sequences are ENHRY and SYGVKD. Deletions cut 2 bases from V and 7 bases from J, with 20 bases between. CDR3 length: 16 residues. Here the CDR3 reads CAISEKQVGGSGTQYF. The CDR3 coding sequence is TGTGCCATCAGTGAGAAGCAGGTCGGAGGATCGGGGACCCAGTACTTC.

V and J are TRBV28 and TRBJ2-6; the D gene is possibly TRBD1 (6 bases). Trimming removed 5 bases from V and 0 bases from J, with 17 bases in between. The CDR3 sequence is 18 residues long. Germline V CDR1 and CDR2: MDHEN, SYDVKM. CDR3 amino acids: CASSGKRDILSGANVLTF. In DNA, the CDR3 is TGTGCCAGCAGTGGGAAACGGGACATCCTCTCTGGGGCCAACGTCCTGACTTTC.